A selection of T cell receptor beta chains follows, all from one sample in a study of neoadjuvant anti-PD-1 for oral cavity cancer. The protocol was immunoSEQ multiplex PCR, while the TCRdb copy is restricted to in-frame clones and leaves out a portion. The sample has some 20,000 clones; approximately 72% are singletons. The material was PBMCs, obtained before nivolumab (anti-PD-1) treatment. Receptors were obtained from a person aged 40 to 85 with oral cavity squamous cell carcinoma. The CDR3 runs from the conserved cysteine through the conserved F or W. Each record gives: V gene, CDR3 length, clone size, D gene, J gene, CDR3 DNA, CDR3 protein. D genes are given only for firm matches. Clone size is not always given. Where it is, it says once, few, many or a class for expanded clones.

>TRBV2|13|.|.|TRBJ1-1
TGTGCCAGCACTGGCGGACCGAACACTGAAGCTTTCTTT
CASTGGPNTEAFF
>TRBV5-1|16|.|TRBD2|TRBJ2-5
TGCGCCAGCAGCTCCCCTTGGCGGGAGAGGGCGGAGACCCAGTACTTC
CASSSPWRERAETQYF
>TRBV5-4|18|.|.|TRBJ2-1
TGTGCCAGCAGCTTAGTTATCACCGGACGCCTACTCTACAATGAGCAGTTCTTC
CASSLVITGRLLYNEQFF
>TRBV18|14|.|.|TRBJ2-2
TGTGCCAGCTCACCAATAAGTAGAGAAGGGGAGCTGTTTTTT
CASSPISREGELFF
>TRBV29-1|12|few|.|TRBJ2-3
TGCAGCGTTGAAGCGGGCACAGATACGCAGTATTTT
CSVEAGTDTQYF
>TRBV5-6|15|once|.|TRBJ2-1
TGTGCCAGCAGCTTGGAGGGGAAACCCTACAATGAGCAGTTCTTC
CASSLEGKPYNEQFF
>TRBV11-2|15|.|TRBD2|TRBJ2-1
TGTGCCAGCAGCTTATCGGCGGGAGGGCCTTCTGAGCAGTTCTTC
CASSLSAGGPSEQFF
>TRBV5-8|14|once|.|TRBJ1-1
TGTGCCAGCAGCTTGGCTCCTAGGGACACTGAAGCTTTCTTT
CASSLAPRDTEAFF
>TRBV29-1|13|few|.|TRBJ1-1
TGCAGCGTTGAATACAGCCGGAACACTGAAGCTTTCTTT
CSVEYSRNTEAFF
>TRBV10-3|17|few|TRBD2|TRBJ2-7
TGTGCCATCACCACTATATGGGGGAGGGTCTGCCTCTACGAGCAGTACTTC
CAITTIWGRVCLYEQYF
>TRBV10-3|15|once|.|TRBJ1-1
TGTGCCATCAGTGGTGGGGGGGTGAGGAACACTGAAGCTTTCTTT
CAISGGGVRNTEAFF
>TRBV5-1|13|.|.|TRBJ2-7
TGCGCCAGCAGCTACCCGGACTCCTACGAGCAGTACTTC
CASSYPDSYEQYF
>TRBV25-1|11|.|.|TRBJ2-1
TGTGCCAGCAGTGTGGTCAATGAGCAGTTCTTC
CASSVVNEQFF
>TRBV5-4|16|.|.|TRBJ1-3
TGTGCCAGCAGCTTGGGGCACGCCAGCTCTGGAAACACCATATATTTT
CASSLGHASSGNTIYF
>TRBV7-2|13|.|.|TRBJ1-1
TGTGCCAGCAGCTTTGATGAGGGAGGGCAAACTTTCTTT
CASSFDEGGQTFF
>TRBV2|12|.|.|TRBJ2-7
TGTGCCGTAAGGGACGGAGGTCGCGAGCAGTACTTC
CAVRDGGREQYF
>TRBV7-9|13|few|.|TRBJ2-2
TGTGCCAGCAGCGAGCAGACAGTCGGGGAGCTGTTTTTT
CASSEQTVGELFF